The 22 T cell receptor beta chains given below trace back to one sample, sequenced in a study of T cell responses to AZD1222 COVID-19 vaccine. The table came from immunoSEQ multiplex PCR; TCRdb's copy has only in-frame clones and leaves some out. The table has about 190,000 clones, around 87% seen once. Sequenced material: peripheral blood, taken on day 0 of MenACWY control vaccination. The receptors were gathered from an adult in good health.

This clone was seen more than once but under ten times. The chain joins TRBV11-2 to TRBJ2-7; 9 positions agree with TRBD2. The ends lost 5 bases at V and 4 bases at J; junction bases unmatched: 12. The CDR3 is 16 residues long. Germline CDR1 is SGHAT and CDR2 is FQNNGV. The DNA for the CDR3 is TGTGCCAGCAGCCTATCGCGGGGGGGATATGGATACGAGCAGTACTTC. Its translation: CASSLSRGGYGYEQYF.

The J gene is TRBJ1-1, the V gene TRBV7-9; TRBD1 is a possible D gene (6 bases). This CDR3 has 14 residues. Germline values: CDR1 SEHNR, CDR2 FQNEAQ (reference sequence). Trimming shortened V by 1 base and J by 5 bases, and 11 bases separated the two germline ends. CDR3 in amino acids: CASSLVQGGTEAFF. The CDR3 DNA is TGTGCCAGCAGCTTAGTACAGGGCGGAACTGAAGCTTTCTTT.

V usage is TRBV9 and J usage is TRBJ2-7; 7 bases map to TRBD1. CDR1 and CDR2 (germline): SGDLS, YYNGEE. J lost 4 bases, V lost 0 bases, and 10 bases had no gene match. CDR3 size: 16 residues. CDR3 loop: CASSVGGQGEIYEQYF. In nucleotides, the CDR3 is TGTGCCAGCAGCGTAGGGGGTCAGGGGGAAATTTACGAGCAGTACTTC.

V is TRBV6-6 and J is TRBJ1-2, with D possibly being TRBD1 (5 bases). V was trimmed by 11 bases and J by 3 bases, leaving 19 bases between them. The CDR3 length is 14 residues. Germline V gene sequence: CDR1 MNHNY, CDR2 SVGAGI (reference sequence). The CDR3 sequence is CACHEPGGDYGYTF. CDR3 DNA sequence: TGTGCCTGCCACGAACCTGGGGGGGACTATGGCTACACCTTC.

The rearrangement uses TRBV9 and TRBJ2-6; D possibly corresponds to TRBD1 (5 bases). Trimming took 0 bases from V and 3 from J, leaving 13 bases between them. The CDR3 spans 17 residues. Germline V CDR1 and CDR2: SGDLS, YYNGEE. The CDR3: CASSVAPGQFGANVLTF. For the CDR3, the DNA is TGTGCCAGCAGCGTAGCTCCTGGACAATTTGGGGCCAACGTCCTGACTTTC.

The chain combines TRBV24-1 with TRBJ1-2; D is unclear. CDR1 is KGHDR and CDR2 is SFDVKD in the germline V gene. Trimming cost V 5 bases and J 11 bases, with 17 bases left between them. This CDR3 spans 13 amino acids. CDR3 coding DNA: TGTGCCACCAGTGCTGCTGGGCTTTATAATTACACCTTC. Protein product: CATSAAGLYNYTF.

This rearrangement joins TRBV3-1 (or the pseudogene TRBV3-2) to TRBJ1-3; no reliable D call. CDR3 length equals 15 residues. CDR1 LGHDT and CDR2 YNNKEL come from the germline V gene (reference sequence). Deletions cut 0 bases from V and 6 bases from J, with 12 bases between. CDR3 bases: TGTGCCAGCAGCCAAGATCCGGGGTTTGAAAACACCATATATTTT. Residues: CASSQDPGFENTIYF.

The CDR3 protein is CASSQGEETQYF. The CDR3 DNA sequence: TGTGCCAGCAGCCAGGGAGAGGAGACCCAGTACTTC. V and J are TRBV5-6 and TRBJ2-5, with D perhaps being TRBD1 or TRBD2 (5 bases each). Germline V gives CDR1 SGHDT, CDR2 YYEEEE. V dropped 4 bases and J dropped 5 bases, with 9 bases sitting between them. The CDR3 extends over 12 amino acids.

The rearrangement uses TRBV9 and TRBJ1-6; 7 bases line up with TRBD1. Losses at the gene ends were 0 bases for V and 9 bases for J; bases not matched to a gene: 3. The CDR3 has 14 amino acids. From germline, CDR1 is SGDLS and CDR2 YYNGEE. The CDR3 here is CASSVGQGASPLHF. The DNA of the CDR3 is TGTGCCAGCAGCGTAGGACAGGGAGCTTCACCCCTCCACTTT. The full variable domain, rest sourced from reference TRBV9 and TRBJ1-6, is DSGVTQTPKHLITATGQRVTLRCSPRSGDLSVYWYQQSLDQGLQFLIQYYNGEERAKGNILERFSAQQFPDLHSELNLSSLELGDSALYFCASSVGQGASPLHFGNGTRLTVT.

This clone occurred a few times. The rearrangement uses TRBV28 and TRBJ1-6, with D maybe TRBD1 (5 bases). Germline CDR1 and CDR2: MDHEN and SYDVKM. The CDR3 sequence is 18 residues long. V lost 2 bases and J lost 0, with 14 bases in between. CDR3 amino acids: CASSLGTTGSSYNSPLHF. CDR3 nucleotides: TGTGCCAGCAGTTTAGGGACGACCGGGAGCTCCTATAATTCACCCCTCCACTTT.

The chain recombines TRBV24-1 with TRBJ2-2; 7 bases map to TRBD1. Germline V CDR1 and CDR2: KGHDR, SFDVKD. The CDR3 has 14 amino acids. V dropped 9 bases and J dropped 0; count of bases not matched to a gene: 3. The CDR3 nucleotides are TGTGCCACCCGTCAGGGGGCGAACACCGGGGAGCTGTTTTTT. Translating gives CATRQGANTGELFF.

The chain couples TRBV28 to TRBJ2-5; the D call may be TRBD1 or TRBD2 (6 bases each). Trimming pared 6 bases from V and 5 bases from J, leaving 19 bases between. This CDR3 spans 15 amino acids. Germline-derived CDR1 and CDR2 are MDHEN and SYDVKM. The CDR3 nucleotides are TGTGCCAGCAGCCTCCCTGGGGGGCTGGGGGAGACCCAGTACTTC. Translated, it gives CASSLPGGLGETQYF.

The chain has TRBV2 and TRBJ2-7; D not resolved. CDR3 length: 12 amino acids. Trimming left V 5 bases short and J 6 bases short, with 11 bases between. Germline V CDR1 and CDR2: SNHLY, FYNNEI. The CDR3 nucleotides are TGTGCCAGCAGTCTTACAGAGTCCGAGCAGTACTTC. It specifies CASSLTESEQYF.

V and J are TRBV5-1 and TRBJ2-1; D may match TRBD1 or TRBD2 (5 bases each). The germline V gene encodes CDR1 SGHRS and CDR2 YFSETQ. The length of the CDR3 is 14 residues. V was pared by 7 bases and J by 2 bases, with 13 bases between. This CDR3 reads CASQTGTAYNEQFF. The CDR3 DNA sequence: TGCGCCAGCCAAACCGGGACCGCCTACAATGAGCAGTTCTTC. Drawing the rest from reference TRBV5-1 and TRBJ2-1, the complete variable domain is KAGVTQTPRYLIKTRGQQVTLSCSPISGHRSVSWYQQTPGQGLQFLFEYFSETQRNKGNFPGRFSGRQFSNSRSEMNVSTLELGDSALYLCASQTGTAYNEQFFGPGTRLTVL.

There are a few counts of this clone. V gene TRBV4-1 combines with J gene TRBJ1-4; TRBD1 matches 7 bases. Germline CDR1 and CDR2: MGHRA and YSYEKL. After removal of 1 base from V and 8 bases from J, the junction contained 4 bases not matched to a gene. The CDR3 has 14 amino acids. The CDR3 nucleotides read TGCGCCAGCAGCCAAGGGGACAGCCTGGAAAAACTGTTTTTT. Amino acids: CASSQGDSLEKLFF.

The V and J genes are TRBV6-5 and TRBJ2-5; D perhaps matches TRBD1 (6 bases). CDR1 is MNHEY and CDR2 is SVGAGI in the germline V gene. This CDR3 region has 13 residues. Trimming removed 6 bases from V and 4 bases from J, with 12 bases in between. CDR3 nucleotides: TGTGCCAGCAGCGGGGCAGGGGTAGAGACCCAGTACTTC. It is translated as CASSGAGVETQYF.

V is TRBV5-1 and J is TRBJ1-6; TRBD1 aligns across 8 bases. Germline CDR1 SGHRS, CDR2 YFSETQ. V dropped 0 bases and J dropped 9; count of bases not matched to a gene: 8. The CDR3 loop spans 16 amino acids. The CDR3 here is CASSLGVGQGGSPLHF. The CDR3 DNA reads TGCGCCAGCAGCTTGGGGGTCGGACAGGGAGGTTCACCCCTCCACTTT.

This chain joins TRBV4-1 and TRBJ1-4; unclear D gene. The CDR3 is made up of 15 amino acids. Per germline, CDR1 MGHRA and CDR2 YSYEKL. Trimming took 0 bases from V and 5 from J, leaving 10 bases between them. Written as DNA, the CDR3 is TGCGCCAGCAGCCAAGATCGGCCAGGCAATGAAAAACTGTTTTTT. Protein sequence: CASSQDRPGNEKLFF.

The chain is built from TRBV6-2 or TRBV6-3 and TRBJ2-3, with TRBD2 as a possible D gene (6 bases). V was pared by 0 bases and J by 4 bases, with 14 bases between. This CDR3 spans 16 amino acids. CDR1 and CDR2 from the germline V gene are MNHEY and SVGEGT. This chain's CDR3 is CASSYSTTRSPDTQYF. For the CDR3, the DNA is TGTGCCAGCAGTTACTCGACGACTAGAAGCCCAGATACGCAGTATTTT.

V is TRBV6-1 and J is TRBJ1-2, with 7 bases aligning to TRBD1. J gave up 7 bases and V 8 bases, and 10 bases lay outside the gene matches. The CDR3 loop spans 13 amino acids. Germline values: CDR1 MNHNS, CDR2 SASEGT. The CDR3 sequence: CASHIGNRGGYTF. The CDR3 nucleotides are TGTGCCAGCCACATCGGGAACAGGGGTGGCTACACCTTC.

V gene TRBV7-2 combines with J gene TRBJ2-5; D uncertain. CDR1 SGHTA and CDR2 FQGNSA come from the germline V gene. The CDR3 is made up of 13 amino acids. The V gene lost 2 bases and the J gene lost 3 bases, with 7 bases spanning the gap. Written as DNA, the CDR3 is TGTGCCAGCAGCTTATATCAGAAAGAGACCCAGTACTTC. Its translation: CASSLYQKETQYF. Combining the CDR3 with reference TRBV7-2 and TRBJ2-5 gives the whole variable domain GAGVSQSPSNKVTEKGKDVELRCDPISGHTALYWYRQSLGQGLEFLIYFQGNSAPDKSGLPSDRFSAERTGGSVSTLTIQRTQQEDSAVYLCASSLYQKETQYFGPGTRLLVL.

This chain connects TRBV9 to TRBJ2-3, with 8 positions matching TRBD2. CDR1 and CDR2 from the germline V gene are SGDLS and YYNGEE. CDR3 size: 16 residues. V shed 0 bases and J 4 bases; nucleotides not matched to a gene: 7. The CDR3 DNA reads TGTGCCAGCAGCGTAGGGGGAGCGGGGGCATCAGATACGCAGTATTTT. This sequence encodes CASSVGGAGASDTQYF.